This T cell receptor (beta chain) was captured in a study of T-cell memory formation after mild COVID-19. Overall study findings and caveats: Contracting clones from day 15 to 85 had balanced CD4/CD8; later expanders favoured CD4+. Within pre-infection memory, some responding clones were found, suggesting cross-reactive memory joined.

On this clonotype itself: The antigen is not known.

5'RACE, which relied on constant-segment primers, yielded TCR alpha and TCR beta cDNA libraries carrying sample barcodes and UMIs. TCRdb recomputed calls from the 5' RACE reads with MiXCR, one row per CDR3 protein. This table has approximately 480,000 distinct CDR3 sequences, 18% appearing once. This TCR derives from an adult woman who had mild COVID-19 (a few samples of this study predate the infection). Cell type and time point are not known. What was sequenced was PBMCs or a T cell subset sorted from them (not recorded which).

The CDR3 sequence: CASSLTIRQGVTEAFF. CDR3 DNA sequence: TGTGCCAGCAGCTTAACAATTAGGCAGGGGGTCACTGAAGCTTTCTTT. V is TRBV7-9 and J is TRBJ1-1, with 7 bases lining up with TRBD1. Germline V lookup: CDR1 SEHNR, CDR2 FQNEAQ (reference sequence). The junction had 10 bases not matched to a gene; V was cut back by 2 bases and J by 4 bases. The CDR3 consists of 16 residues.